The 4 T cell receptor beta chains listed next were all sequenced from one sample in a study of cytomegalovirus exposure and HLA in healthy donors. Amplification used 60 Vbeta primers and 13 Jbeta primers. TCRdb's table, derived via immunoSEQ multiplex PCR, lists solely in-frame clones and lacks some. The sample lists over 100,000 clones, roughly 70% occurring once. The sample was PBMCs. The receptors stem from a woman in her seventies in good health and CMV-seropositive.

The chain carries TRBV9 and TRBJ1-3; 7 bases are a match to TRBD1. The CDR3 contains 16 residues. Germline trimming cut 3 bases from V and 0 bases from J; bases unmatched to any gene: 6. Germline V lookup: CDR1 SGDLS, CDR2 YYNGEE. The DNA of the CDR3 is TGTGCCAGCAGCGGCCGTGGGACAGACTCTGGAAACACCATATATTTT. Its protein is CASSGRGTDSGNTIYF.

The chain employs TRBV4-3 and TRBJ1-2; D is perhaps TRBD1 (5 bases). The V gene's germline CDR1 is LGHNA and CDR2 YSLEER. The CDR3 runs 16 residues. V was clipped by 1 base and J by 0 bases, with 12 bases between them. CDR3 region: CASSQASAGTNYGYTF. Written as DNA, the CDR3 is TGCGCCAGCAGCCAAGCGTCAGCAGGGACTAACTATGGCTACACCTTC.

To note about this clone: At the DNA level, this CDR3 is encoded by other sequences in the same sample as well. V and J are TRBV6-5 and TRBJ2-3, with 10 bases fitting TRBD1. The CDR3 contains 14 residues. V was pared by 6 bases and J by 2 bases, with 2 bases of the junction left unmatched. CDR1 and CDR2 from the germline V gene are MNHEY and SVGAGI. The CDR3 DNA is TGTGCCAGCAGCGACAGGGGGCACACAGATACGCAGTATTTT. Translation gives CASSDRGHTDTQYF.

V is TRBV25-1 and J is TRBJ2-2; TRBD1 matches 9 bases. Germline V gene data show CDR1 as MGHDK and CDR2 as SYGVNS. The CDR3 extends over 15 amino acids. V lost 6 bases, J lost 6 bases, and 8 bases stayed unmatched. The CDR3 protein is CASSAGQGFAGELFF. The CDR3 bases are TGTGCCAGCAGCGCGGGACAGGGATTCGCCGGGGAGCTGTTTTTT.